These 14 T cell receptor beta chains share one sample of origin, sequenced in a study of T cell responses to AZD1222 COVID-19 vaccine (dated by TCRdb to about 2021). Explained via the paper, the time point label denotes: baseline before first vaccination. Libraries were made using the immunoSEQ multiplex PCR assay. TCRdb holds this immuneACCESS table with in-frame rearrangements only. Some clones are missing; in checked studies, unresolved V genes explain under half, and the rest has no known cause. The sample has 45,000 to 60,000 clones on record, 70% to 90% of them singletons. Approximately 15% of the sample is held by the ten biggest clonotypes. Sample: peripheral blood, taken on day 0 of AZD1222 vaccination. These receptors were collected from an adult in good health.

The rearrangement uses TRBV27 and TRBJ2-7, with 7 bases lining up with TRBD2. V lost 0 bases to trimming and J lost 7 bases; unmatched junction nucleotides: 15. The CDR3 has 17 amino acids. Per the germline V gene, CDR1 is MNHEY and CDR2 is SMNVEV (reference sequence). CDR3 loop: CASSLSAPPSGILEQYF. For the CDR3, the DNA is TGTGCCAGCAGTTTATCGGCCCCCCCTAGCGGAATATTGGAGCAGTACTTC.

V usage is TRBV7-2 and J usage is TRBJ2-7; unclear D gene. The CDR3 extends over 12 amino acids. The V end was cut by 2 bases, the J end by 3 bases, with 5 bases between. The germline CDR1 and CDR2 sequences are SGHTA and FQGNSA. CDR3 sequence: CASSLPDYEQYF. CDR3 nucleotides: TGTGCCAGCAGCTTACCCGACTACGAGCAGTACTTC.

This sequence joins TRBV27 and TRBJ1-1, with D maybe TRBD1 (5 bases). Germline CDR1 MNHEY, CDR2 SMNVEV (reference sequence). The CDR3 contains 13 residues. V gave up 8 bases and J gave up 4 bases, with 14 bases separating them. The CDR3 here is CASLRSGSTEAFF. The CDR3 DNA sequence: TGTGCCAGCCTACGGTCAGGGAGCACTGAAGCTTTCTTT.

The rearrangement uses TRBV7-9 and TRBJ1-3, with D possibly TRBD1 on 5 matching bases. Trimming took 8 bases from V and 0 from J, leaving 14 bases between them. The CDR3 is made up of 15 amino acids. Germline V CDR1 and CDR2: SEHNR, FQNEAQ (reference sequence). The CDR3 here is CASAGTSLSGNTIYF. CDR3 DNA sequence: TGTGCCAGCGCAGGGACCAGCCTCTCTGGAAACACCATATATTTT.

Comment on this clone: Sequence at one end of the junction differs from germline and may be a read error. This chain uses TRBV2 with TRBJ2-3; D may be TRBD1 or TRBD2 (5 bases each). The CDR3 covers 16 residues. Germline loops: CDR1 SNHLY, CDR2 FYNNEI. The CDR3 nucleotides are TGCGCGTTAACTTATATTGTGGGGACCAAGGCAGATACGCAGTATTTT. Translation gives CALTYIVGTKADTQYF.

The chain recombines TRBV7-9 with TRBJ1-3; D is ambiguous. The V gene lost 5 bases and the J gene lost 0 bases, with 11 bases spanning the gap. This CDR3 is 15 amino acids long. Germline V gives CDR1 SEHNR, CDR2 FQNEAQ (reference sequence). CDR3 region: CASSQDRVSGNTIYF. The CDR3, as DNA: TGTGCCAGCAGCCAAGACCGCGTCTCTGGAAACACCATATATTTT.

The genes are TRBV4-1 and TRBJ1-6; D uncertain. The CDR3 is 15 residues long. V was cut by 4 bases and J by 8 bases, with 15 bases left in between. CDR1 and CDR2 (germline): MGHRA, YSYEKL. The CDR3 loop is CASSRGEVSDSPLHF. The CDR3 nucleotides read TGCGCCAGCAGCCGAGGAGAGGTTTCCGATTCACCCCTCCACTTT.

The gene calls are TRBV11-2 and TRBJ1-2; no definite D call. The CDR3 is 15 residues long. The ends were cut back, 1 base at V and 0 bases at J, with 9 bases in the middle. The germline gives CDR1 SGHAT, CDR2 FQNNGV. Here the CDR3 DNA reads TGTGCCAGCAGCTTAGTATCGGGCGCTAACTATGGCTACACCTTC. It encodes CASSLVSGANYGYTF.

The chain has TRBV21-1 and TRBJ1-4; the table's D call, TRBD1, was not checked against the DNA. TRBV21-1 is tagged as a pseudogene. The CDR3 covers 20 residues. CDR3 region: CASSSGYGTGRLSTNEKLFF. CDR3 DNA sequence: TGTGCCAGCAGCTCAGGGTACGGGACAGGGCGATTATCAACTAATGAAAAACTGTTTTTT.

The J gene is TRBJ2-2, the V gene TRBV9, with D unresolved. The length of the CDR3 is 17 residues. The V gene's germline CDR1 is SGDLS and CDR2 YYNGEE. Trimming removed 8 bases from V and 4 bases from J, with 24 bases in between. CDR3 sequence: CASSQSDLHRGTGELFF. The CDR3 DNA sequence: TGTGCCAGTAGCCAGTCGGACCTCCATCGAGGCACCGGGGAGCTGTTTTTT.

The chain links TRBV9 to TRBJ2-7; TRBD2 might be the D (6 bases). V shed 10 bases and J shed 5 bases, with 16 bases lying between them. CDR3 size: 12 residues. CDR1 SGDLS and CDR2 YYNGEE come from the germline V gene. The CDR3 spells CARSRRDHEQYF. The CDR3, as DNA: TGTGCCCGCTCGCGGCGGGACCACGAGCAGTACTTC.

This chain links TRBV5-4 with TRBJ1-1, with D possibly TRBD1 on 5 matching bases. The CDR3 sequence is 16 residues long. Trimming removed 0 bases at V and 4 bases at J, with 16 bases between. The germline V gene has CDR1 SGHNT and CDR2 YYREEE (reference sequence). DNA of the CDR3: TGTGCCAGCAGCTTGGCGGGGGTCGATTTAGGCACTGAAGCTTTCTTT. It encodes CASSLAGVDLGTEAFF.

This chain joins TRBV6-5 and TRBJ2-4; TRBD1 might be the D (5 bases). Trimming cost V 4 bases and J 8 bases, with 15 bases left between them. Germline V gene lookup returns CDR1 MNHEY and CDR2 SVGAGI. The CDR3 runs 14 residues. In nucleotides, the CDR3 is TGTGCCAGCAGTTTGGGGCCGGGTAGGGACATTCAGTACTTC. Translated: CASSLGPGRDIQYF.

This clone is a singleton in its sample. The chain couples TRBV7-3 to TRBJ2-2; perhaps TRBD2 as D (6 bases). Germline values: CDR1 SGHTA, CDR2 FQGTGA. The CDR3 length is 16 residues. Trimming cost V 5 bases and J 3 bases, with 16 bases left between them. CDR3 amino acids: CASSPPGTSHTGELFF. Here the CDR3 DNA reads TGTGCCAGCAGCCCGCCCGGGACTTCTCACACCGGGGAGCTGTTTTTT.